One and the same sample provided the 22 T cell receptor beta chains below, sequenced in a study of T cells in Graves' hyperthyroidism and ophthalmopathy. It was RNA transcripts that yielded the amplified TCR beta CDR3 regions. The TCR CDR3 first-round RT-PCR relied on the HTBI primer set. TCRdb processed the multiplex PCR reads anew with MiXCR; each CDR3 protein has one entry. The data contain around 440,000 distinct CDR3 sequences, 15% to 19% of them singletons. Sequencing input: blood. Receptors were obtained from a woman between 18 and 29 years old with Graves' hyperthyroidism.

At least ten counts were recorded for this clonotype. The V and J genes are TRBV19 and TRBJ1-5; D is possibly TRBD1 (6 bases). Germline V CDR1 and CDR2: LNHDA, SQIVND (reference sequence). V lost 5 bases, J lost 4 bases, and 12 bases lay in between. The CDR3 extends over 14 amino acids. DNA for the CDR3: TGTGCCAGTAGTGCCCCAGGGACAAATCAGCCCCAGCATTTT. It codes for CASSAPGTNQPQHF.

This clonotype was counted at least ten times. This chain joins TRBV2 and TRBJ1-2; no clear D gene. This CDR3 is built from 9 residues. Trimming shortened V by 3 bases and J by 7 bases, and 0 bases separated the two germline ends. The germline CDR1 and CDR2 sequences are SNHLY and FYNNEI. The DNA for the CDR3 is TGTGCCAGCAGTGATGGCTACACCTTC. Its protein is CASSDGYTF.

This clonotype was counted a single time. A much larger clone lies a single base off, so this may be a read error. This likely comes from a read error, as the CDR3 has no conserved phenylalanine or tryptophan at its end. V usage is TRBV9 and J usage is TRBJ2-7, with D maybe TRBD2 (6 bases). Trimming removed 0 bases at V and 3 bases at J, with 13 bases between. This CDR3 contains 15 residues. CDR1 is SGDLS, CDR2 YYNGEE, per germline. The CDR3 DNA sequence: TGTGCCAGCAGCGTAGAGGGCGGGAACCACTACGAGCAGTACTCC. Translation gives CASSVEGGNHYEQYS.

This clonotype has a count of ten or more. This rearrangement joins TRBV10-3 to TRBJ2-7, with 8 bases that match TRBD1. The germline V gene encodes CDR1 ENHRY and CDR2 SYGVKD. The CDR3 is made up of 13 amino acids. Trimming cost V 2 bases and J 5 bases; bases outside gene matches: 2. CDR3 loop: CAISEGTGDEQYF. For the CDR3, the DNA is TGTGCCATCAGTGAGGGGACAGGCGACGAGCAGTACTTC.

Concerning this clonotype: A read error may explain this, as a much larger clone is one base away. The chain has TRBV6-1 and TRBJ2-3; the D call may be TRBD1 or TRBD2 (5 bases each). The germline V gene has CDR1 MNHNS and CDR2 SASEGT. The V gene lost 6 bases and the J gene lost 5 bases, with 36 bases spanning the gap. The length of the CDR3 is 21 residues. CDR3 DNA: TGTGCCAGCAGCATGACCGCCCGGGACGGGTTCACCCGACTCCCCGGAGATACGCAGTATTTT. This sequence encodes CASSMTARDGFTRLPGDTQYF.

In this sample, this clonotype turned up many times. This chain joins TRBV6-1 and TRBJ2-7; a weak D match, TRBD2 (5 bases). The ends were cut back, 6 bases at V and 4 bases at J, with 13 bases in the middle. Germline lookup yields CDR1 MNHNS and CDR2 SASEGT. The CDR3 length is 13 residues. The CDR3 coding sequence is TGTGCCAGCAGCTGGACGGAGGATTACGAGCAGTACTTC. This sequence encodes CASSWTEDYEQYF.

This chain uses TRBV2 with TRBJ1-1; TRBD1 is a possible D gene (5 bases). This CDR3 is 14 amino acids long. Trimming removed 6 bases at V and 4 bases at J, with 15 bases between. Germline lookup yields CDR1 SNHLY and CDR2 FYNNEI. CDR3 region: CASRHRGEFTEAFF. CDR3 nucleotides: TGTGCCAGCAGACACCGGGGGGAATTCACTGAAGCTTTCTTT.

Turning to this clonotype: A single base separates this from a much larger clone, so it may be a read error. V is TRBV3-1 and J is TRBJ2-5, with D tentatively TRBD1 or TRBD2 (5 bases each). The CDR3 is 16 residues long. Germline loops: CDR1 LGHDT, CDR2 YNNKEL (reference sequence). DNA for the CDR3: TGTGCCGGCAGCCAAAGGGACGTCGGTAGGCAAGAGACCCAGTACTTC. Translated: CAGSQRDVGRQETQYF.

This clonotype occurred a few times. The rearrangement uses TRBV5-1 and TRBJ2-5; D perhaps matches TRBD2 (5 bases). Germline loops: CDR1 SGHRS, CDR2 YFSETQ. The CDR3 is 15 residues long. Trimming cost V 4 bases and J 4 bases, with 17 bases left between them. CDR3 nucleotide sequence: TGCGCCAGCAGCGGAGGCGGGCAGCAGACAGAGACCCAGTACTTC. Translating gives CASSGGGQQTETQYF.

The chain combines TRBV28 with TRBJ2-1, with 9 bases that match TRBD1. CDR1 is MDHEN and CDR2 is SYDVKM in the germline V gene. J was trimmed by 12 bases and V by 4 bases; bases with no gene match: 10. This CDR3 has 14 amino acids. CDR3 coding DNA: TGTGCCAGCAGTTACGGGACAGGGTTTCTCGGGCAGTTCTTC. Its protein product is CASSYGTGFLGQFF.

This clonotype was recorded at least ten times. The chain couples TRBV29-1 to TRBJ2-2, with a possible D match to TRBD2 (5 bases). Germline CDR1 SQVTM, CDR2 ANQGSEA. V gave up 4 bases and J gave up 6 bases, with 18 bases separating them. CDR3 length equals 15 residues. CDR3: CSVAWGGSVAGELFF. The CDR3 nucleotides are TGCAGCGTTGCGTGGGGTGGGAGTGTTGCCGGGGAGCTGTTTTTT.

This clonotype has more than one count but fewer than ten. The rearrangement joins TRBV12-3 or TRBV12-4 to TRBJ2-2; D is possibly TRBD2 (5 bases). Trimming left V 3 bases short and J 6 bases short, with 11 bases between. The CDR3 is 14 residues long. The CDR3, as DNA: TGTGCCAGCAGTTTCAGAGGGTTCCCCGGGGAGCTGTTTTTT. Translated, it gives CASSFRGFPGELFF.

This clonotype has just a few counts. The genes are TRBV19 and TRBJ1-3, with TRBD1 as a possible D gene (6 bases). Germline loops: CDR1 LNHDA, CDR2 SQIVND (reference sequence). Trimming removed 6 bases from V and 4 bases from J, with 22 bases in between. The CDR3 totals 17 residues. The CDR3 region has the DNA TGTGCCAGTAGCTTATCCTCGGCCGGGACACCAGGAAACACCATATATTTT. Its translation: CASSLSSAGTPGNTIYF.

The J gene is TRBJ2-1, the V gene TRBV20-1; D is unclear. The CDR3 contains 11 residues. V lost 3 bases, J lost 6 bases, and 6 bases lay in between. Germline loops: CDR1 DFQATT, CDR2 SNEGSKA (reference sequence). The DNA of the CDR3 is TGCAGTGCTAGGGTCGTCAATGAGCAGTTCTTC. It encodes CSARVVNEQFF.

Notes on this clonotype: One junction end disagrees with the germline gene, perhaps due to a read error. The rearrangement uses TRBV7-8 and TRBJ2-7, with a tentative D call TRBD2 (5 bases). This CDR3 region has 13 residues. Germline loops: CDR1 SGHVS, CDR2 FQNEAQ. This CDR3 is CASSLAVPYEQYF. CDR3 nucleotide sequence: TGTGCCAGCAGCCTAGCTGTCCCCTACGAGCAGTACTTC.

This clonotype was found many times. This CDR3 is CASSNGHDPLTDTQYF. In nucleotides, the CDR3 is TGTGCCAGCTCGAACGGACATGATCCCCTCACAGATACGCAGTATTTT. This chain joins TRBV18 and TRBJ2-3; possibly TRBD1 for D (5 bases). V was cut by 6 bases and J by 2 bases, with 18 bases left in between. Per germline, CDR1 KGHSH and CDR2 LQKENI. This CDR3 is built from 16 residues.

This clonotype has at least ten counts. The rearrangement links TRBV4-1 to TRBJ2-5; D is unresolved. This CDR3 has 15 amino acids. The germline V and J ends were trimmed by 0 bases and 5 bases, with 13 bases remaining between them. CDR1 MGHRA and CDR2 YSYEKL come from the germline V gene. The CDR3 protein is CASSQDRRPAETQYF. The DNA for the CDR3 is TGCGCCAGCAGCCAAGATCGCCGTCCCGCGGAGACCCAGTACTTC.

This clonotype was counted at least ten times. The CDR3 region has the DNA TGCGCCAGCAGCCAAGTTCCGGCTCCCCGCTCCTACAATGAGCAGTTCTTC. Its protein is CASSQVPAPRSYNEQFF. The gene calls are TRBV4-1 and TRBJ2-1; no definite D call. This CDR3 spans 17 amino acids. In germline, CDR1 is MGHRA, CDR2 YSYEKL. Trimming stripped 1 base from V and 0 bases from J, with 13 bases between.

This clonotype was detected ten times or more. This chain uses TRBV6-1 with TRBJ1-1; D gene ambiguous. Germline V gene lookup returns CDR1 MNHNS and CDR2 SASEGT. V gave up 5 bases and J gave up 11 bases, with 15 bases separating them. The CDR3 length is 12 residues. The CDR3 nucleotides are TGTGCCAGCAGTTACCATGGCGAGAGGGCTTTCTTT. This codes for CASSYHGERAFF.

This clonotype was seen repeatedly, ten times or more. For the CDR3, the DNA is TGTGCCAGCAGCCCCTCACCACGAGATGGCTACACCTTC. Protein sequence: CASSPSPRDGYTF. The genes are TRBV12-3 or TRBV12-4 and TRBJ1-2, with no clear D. V was trimmed by 6 bases and J by 6 bases, leaving 14 bases between them. The CDR3 has 13 residues.

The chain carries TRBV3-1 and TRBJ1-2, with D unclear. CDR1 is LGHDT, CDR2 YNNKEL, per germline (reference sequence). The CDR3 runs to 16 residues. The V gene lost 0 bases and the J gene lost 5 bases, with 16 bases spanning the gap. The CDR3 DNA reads TGTGCCAGCAGCCAAGATCTGGGGAGGGTGCGGTATGGCTACACCTTC. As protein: CASSQDLGRVRYGYTF.

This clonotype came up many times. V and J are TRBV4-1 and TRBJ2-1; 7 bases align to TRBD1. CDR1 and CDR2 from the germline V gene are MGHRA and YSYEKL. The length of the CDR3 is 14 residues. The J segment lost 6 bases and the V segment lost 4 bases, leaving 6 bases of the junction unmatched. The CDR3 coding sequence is TGCGCCAGCAGCCCACGGACAGGATCCAATGAGCAGTTCTTC. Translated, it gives CASSPRTGSNEQFF.